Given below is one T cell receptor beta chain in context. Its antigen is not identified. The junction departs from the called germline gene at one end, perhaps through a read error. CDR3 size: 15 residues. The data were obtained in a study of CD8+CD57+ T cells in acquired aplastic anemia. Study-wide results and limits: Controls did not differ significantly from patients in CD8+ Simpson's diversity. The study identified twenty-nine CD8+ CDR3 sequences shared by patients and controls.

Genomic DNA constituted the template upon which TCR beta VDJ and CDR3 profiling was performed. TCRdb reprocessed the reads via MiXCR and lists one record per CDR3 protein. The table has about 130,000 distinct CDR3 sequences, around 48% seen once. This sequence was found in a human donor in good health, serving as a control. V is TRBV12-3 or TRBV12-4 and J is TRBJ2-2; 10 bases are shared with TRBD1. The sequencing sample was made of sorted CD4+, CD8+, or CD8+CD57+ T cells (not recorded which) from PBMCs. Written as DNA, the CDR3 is TGTGCCAGCAGTTTGGAGACAGGGGGCCACGGGGAGCTGTTTTTC. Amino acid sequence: CASSLETGGHGELFF.